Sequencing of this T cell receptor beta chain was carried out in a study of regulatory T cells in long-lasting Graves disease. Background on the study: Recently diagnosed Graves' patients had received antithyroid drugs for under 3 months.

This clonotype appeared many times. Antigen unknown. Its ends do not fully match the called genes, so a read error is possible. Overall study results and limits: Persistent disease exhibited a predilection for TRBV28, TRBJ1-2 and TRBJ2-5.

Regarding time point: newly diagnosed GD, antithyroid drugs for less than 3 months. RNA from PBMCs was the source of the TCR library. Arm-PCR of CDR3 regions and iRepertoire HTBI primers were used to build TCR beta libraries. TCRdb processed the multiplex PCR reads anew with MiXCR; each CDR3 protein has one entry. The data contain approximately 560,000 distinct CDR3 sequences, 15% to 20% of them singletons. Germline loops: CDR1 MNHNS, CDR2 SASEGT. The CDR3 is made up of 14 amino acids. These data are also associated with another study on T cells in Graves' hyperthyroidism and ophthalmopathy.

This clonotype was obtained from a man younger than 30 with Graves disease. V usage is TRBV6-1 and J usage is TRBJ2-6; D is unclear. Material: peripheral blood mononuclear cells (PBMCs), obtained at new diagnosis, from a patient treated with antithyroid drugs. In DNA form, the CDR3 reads TGTGCCAGCAGCCGCGCCTCTGGTGCCAACGTCCTGACTTTC. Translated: CASSRASGANVLTF.